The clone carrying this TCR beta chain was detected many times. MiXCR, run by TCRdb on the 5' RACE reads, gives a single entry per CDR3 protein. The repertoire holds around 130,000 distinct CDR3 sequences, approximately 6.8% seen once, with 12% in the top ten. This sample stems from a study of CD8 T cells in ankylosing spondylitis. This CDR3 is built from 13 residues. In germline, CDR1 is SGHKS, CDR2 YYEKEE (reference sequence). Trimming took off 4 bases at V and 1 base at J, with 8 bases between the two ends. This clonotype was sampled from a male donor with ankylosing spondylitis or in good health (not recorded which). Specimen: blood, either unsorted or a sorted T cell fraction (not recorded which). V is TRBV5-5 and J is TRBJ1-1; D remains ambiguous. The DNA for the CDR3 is TGTGCCAGCAGCCCGTCGGGGAACACTGAAGCTTTCTTT. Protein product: CASSPSGNTEAFF.